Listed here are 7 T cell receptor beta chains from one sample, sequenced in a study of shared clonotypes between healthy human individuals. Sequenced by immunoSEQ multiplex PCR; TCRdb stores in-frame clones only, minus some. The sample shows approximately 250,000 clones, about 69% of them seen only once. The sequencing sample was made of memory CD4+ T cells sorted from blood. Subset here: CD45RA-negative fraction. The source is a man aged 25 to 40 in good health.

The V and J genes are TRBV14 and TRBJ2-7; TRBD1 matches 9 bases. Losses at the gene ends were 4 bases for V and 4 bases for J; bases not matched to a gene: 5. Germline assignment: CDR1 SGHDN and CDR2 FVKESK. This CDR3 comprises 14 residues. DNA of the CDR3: TGTGCCAGCAGCCCAAGGGGACAGGGTTACGAGCAGTACTTC. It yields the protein CASSPRGQGYEQYF.

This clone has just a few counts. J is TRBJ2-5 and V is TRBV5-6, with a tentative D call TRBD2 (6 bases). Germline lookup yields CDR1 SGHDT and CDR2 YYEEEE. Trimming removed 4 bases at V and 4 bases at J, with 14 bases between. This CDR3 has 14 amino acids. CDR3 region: CASSIGTSRETQYF. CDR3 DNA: TGTGCCAGCAGCATTGGGACTTCTCGAGAGACCCAGTACTTC.

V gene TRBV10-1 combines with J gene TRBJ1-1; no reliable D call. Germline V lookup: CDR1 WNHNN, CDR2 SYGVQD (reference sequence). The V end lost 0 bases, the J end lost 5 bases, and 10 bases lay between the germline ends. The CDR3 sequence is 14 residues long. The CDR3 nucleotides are TGCGCCAGCAGTGAGTCAGGAAGCGCGACTGAAGCTTTCTTT. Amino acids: CASSESGSATEAFF.

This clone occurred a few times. As DNA, the CDR3 is TGCAGCGTTGAAGGATCGGACGGGAGCTCCTACAATGAGCAGTTCTTC. The encoded protein is CSVEGSDGSSYNEQFF. The rearrangement joins TRBV29-1 to TRBJ2-1, with TRBD2 as a possible D gene (6 bases). Trimming took 1 base from V and 0 from J, leaving 13 bases between them. This CDR3 contains 16 residues. Germline V CDR1 and CDR2: SQVTM, ANQGSEA.

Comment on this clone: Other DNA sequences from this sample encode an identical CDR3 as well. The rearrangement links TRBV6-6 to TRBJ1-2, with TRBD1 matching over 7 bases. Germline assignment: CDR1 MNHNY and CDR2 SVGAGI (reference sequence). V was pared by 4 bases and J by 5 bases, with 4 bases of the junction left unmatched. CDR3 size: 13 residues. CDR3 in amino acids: CASSLGTAYGYTF. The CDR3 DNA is TGTGCCAGCAGTTTAGGGACAGCATATGGCTACACCTTC.

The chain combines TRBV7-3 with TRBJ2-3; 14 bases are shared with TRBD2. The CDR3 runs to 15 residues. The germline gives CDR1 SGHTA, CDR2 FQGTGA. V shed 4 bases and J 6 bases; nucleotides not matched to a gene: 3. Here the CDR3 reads CASSSGLAGEDTQYF. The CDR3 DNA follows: TGTGCCAGCAGCTCGGGACTAGCGGGAGAGGATACGCAGTATTTT.

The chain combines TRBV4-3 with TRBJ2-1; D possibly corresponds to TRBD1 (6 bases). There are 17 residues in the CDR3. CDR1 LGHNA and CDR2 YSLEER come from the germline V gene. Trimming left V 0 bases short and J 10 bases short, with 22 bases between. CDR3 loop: CASSQDPGSSGTKEQFF. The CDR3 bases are TGCGCCAGCAGCCAAGACCCAGGGTCTTCGGGGACAAAAGAGCAGTTCTTC.